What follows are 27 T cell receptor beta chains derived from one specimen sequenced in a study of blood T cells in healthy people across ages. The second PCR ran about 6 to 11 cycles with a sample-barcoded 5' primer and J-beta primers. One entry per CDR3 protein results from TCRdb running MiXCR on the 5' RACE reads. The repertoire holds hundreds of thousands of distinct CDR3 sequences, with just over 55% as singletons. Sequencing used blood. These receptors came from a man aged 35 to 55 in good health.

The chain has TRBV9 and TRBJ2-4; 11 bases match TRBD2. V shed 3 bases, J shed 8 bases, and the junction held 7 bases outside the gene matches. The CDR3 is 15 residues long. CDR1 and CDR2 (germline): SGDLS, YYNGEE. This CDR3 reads CASSGSIAGGDIQYF. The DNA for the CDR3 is TGTGCCAGCAGCGGATCTATAGCGGGAGGGGACATTCAGTACTTC. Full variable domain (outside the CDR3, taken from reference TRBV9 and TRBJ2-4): DSGVTQTPKHLITATGQRVTLRCSPRSGDLSVYWYQQSLDQGLQFLIQYYNGEERAKGNILERFSAQQFPDLHSELNLSSLELGDSALYFCASSGSIAGGDIQYFGAGTRLSVL.

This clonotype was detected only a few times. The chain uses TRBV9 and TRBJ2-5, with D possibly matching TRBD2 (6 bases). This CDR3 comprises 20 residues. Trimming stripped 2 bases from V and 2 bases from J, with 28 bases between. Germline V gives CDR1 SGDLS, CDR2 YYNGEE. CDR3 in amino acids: CASSVGPGLRSSGGQETQYF. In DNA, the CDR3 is TGTGCCAGCAGCGTTGGGCCGGGACTCCGCTCGTCCGGGGGTCAAGAGACCCAGTACTTC.

CDR3 sequence: CATSDLRQGRGYTF. CDR3 DNA: TGTGCCACCAGTGATTTGCGACAGGGCCGGGGCTACACCTTC. The J gene is TRBJ1-2, the V gene TRBV24-1; 7 bases match TRBD1. This CDR3 is 14 amino acids long. With 0 bases clipped from V and 8 bases from J, the junction kept 5 bases outside the gene matches. Germline V lookup: CDR1 KGHDR, CDR2 SFDVKD.

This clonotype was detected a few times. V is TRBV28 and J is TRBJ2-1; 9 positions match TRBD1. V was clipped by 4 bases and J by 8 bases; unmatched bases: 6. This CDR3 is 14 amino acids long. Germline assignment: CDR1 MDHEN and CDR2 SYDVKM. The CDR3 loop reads CASSYPGQGHEQFF. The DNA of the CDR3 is TGTGCCAGCAGTTACCCGGGACAGGGACATGAGCAGTTCTTC.

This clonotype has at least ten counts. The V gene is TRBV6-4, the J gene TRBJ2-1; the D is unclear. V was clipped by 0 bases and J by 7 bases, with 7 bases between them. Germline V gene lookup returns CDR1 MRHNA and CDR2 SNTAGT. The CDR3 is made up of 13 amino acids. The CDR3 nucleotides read TGTGCCAGCAGTGACTCGTCCAGTAATGAGCAGTTCTTC. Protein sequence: CASSDSSSNEQFF.

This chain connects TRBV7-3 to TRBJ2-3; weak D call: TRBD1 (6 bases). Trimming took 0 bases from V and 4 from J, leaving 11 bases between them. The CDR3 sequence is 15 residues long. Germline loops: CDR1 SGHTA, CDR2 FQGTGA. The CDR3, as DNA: TGTGCCAGCAGCTTAACAGGGACATACTCAGATACGCAGTATTTT. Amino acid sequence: CASSLTGTYSDTQYF.

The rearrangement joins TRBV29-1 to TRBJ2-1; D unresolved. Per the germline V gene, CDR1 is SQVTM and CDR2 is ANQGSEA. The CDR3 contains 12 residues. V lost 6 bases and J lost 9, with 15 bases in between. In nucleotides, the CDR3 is TGCAGCGTCAAAGGCCCCAGCGTTGAGCAGTTCTTC. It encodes CSVKGPSVEQFF.

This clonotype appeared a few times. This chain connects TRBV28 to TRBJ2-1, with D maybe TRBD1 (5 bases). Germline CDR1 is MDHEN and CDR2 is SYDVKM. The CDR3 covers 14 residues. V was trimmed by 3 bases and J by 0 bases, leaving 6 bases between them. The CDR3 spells CASSFRVSYNEQFF. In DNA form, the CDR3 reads TGTGCCAGCAGTTTCAGGGTCTCCTACAATGAGCAGTTCTTC.

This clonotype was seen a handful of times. CDR3 sequence (DNA): TGTGCCAGCACCCCCGGGACAGTGAACACTGAAGCTTTCTTT. Its translation is CASTPGTVNTEAFF. V usage is TRBV28 and J usage is TRBJ1-1, with 7 bases matching TRBD1. This CDR3 region has 14 residues. V was clipped by 7 bases and J by 0 bases; unmatched bases: 5. CDR1 MDHEN and CDR2 SYDVKM come from the germline V gene.

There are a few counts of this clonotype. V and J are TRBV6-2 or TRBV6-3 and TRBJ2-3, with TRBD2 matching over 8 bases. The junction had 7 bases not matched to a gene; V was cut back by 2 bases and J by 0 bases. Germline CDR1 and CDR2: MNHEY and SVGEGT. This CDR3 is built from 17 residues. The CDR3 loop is CASSYPLIAGSTDTQYF. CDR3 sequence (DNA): TGTGCCAGCAGTTACCCCCTTATAGCGGGGAGCACAGATACGCAGTATTTT.

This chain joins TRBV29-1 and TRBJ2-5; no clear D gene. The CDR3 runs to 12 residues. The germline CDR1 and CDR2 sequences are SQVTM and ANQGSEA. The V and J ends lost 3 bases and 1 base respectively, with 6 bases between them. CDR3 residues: CSVDHGQETQYF. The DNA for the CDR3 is TGCAGCGTTGATCACGGCCAAGAGACCCAGTACTTC.

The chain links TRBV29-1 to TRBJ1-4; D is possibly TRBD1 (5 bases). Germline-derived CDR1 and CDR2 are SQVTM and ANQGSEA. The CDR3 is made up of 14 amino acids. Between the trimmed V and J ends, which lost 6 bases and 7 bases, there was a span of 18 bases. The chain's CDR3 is CSVVLQGLGEKLFF. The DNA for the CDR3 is TGCAGCGTCGTGCTTCAGGGCCTTGGTGAAAAACTGTTTTTT. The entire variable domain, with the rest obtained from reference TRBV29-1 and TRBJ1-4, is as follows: SAVISQKPSRDICQRGTSLTIQCQVDSQVTMMFWYRQQPGQSLTLIATANQGSEATYESGFVIDKFPISRPNLTFSTLTVSNMSPEDSSIYLCSVVLQGLGEKLFFGSGTQLSVL.

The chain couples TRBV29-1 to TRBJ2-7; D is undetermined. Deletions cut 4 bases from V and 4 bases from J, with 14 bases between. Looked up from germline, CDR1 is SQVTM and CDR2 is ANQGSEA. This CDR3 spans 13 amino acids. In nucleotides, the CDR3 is TGCAGCGTTGTTGCTGGGTTCGGGTACGAGCAGTACTTC. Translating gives CSVVAGFGYEQYF.

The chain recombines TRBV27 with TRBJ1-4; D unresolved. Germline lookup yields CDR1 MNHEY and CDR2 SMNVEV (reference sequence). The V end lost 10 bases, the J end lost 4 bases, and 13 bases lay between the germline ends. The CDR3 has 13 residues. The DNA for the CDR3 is TGTGCCACCTCGGCCGGACGTAATGAAAAACTGTTTTTT. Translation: CATSAGRNEKLFF.

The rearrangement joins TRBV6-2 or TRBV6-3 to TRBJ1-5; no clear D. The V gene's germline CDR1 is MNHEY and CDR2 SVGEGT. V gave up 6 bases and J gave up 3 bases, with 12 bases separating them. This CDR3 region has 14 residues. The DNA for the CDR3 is TGTGCCAGCAGAATCGGGTCTTCCAATCAGCCCCAGCATTTT. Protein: CASRIGSSNQPQHF.

The CDR3 loop is CASSFPGQGSNTEAFF. DNA for the CDR3: TGCGCCAGCAGCTTTCCGGGACAGGGCTCGAACACTGAAGCTTTCTTT. The chain combines TRBV5-1 with TRBJ1-1; 9 nucleotides agree with TRBD1. Trimming cost V 2 bases and J 1 base; bases outside gene matches: 6. Germline V gene data show CDR1 as SGHRS and CDR2 as YFSETQ. The CDR3 sequence is 16 residues long.

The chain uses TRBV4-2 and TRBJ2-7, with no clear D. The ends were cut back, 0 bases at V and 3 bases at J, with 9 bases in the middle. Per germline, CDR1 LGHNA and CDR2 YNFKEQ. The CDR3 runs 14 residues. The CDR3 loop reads CASSQDQGYYEQYF. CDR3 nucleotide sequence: TGTGCCAGCAGCCAAGATCAAGGTTACTACGAGCAGTACTTC.

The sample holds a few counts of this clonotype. The CDR3 loop reads CASSLGPPSSYEQYF. In DNA, the CDR3 is TGTGCCAGCAGCTTAGGCCCTCCCAGTTCCTACGAGCAGTACTTC. The chain is built from TRBV7-2 and TRBJ2-7; D is unclear. Germline values: CDR1 SGHTA, CDR2 FQGNSA. V was shortened by 1 base and J by 1 base, with 11 bases between the two germline ends. The CDR3 sequence is 15 residues long.

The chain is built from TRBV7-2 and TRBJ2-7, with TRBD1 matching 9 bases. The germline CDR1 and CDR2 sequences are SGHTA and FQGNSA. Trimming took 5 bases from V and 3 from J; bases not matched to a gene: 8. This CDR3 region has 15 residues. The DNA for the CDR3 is TGTGCCAGCAGCCTATGGGACAGGGCTGTCTACGAGCAGTACTTC. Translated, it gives CASSLWDRAVYEQYF. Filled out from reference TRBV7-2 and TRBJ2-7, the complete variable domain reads GAGVSQSPSNKVTEKGKDVELRCDPISGHTALYWYRQSLGQGLEFLIYFQGNSAPDKSGLPSDRFSAERTGGSVSTLTIQRTQQEDSAVYLCASSLWDRAVYEQYFGPGTRLTVT.

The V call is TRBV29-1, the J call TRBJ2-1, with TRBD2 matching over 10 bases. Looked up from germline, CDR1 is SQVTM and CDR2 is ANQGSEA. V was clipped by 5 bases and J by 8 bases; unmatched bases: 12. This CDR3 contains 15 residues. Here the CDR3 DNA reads TGCAGCGTTCGCGACGCAACTAGCGGGAACGATGAGCAGTTCTTC. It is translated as CSVRDATSGNDEQFF.

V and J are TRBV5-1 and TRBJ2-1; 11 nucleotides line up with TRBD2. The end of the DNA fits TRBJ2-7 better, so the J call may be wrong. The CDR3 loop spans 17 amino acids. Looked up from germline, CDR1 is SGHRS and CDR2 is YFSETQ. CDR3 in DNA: TGCGCCAGCAGCTTAGTAGCGGGGGGGCCCCCCTACAATGAGCAGTACTTC. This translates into CASSLVAGGPPYNEQYF.

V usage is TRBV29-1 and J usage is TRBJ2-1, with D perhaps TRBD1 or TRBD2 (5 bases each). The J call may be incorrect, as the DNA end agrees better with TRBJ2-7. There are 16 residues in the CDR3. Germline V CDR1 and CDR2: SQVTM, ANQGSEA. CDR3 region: CSVEVGGPADYNEQYF. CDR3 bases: TGCAGCGTTGAAGTTGGGGGTCCCGCAGATTACAATGAGCAGTACTTC.

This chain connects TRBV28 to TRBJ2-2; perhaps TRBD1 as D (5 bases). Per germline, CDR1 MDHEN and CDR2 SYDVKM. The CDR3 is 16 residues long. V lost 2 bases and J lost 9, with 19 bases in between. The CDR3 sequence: CASSLVQAKITRELFF. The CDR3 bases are TGTGCCAGCAGTTTAGTACAGGCGAAAATAACCAGGGAGCTGTTTTTT.

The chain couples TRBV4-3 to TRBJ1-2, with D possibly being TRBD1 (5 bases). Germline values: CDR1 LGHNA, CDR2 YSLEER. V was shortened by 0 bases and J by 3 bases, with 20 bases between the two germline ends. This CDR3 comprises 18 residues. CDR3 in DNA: TGCGCCAGCAGCCAAGACAGGACATTACACAGCCGCGACTATGGCTACACCTTC. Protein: CASSQDRTLHSRDYGYTF.

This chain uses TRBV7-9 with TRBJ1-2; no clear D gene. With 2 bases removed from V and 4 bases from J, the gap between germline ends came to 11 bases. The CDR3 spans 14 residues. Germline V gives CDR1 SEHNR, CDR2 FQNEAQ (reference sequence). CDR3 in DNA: TGTGCCAGCAGCTTATCACCAGAGAGCTATGGCTACACCTTC. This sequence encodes CASSLSPESYGYTF. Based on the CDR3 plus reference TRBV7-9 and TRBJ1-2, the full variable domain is DTGVSQNPRHKITKRGQNVTFRCDPISEHNRLYWYRQTLGQGPEFLTYFQNEAQLEKSRLLSDRFSAERPKGSFSTLEIQRTEQGDSAMYLCASSLSPESYGYTFGSGTRLTVV.

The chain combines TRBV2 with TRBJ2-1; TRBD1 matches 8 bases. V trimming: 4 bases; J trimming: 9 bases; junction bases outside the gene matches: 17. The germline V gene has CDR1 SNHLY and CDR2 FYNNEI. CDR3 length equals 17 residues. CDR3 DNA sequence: TGTGCCAGCAGTGCCCGACAGGGGACGACAGCAGTGGGTGAGCAGTTCTTC. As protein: CASSARQGTTAVGEQFF.

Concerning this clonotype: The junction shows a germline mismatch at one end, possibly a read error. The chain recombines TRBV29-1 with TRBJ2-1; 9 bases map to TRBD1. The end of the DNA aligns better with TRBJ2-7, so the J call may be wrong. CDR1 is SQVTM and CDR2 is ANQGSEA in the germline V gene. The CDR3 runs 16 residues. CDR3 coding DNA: TGCAGCGTTCTCGGAACAGCACAGGGGGCAACCTACGGGCAGTACTTC. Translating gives CSVLGTAQGATYGQYF.